The clone carrying this TCR beta chain was observed many times. Its antigen is still unknown. The record originates from a study of CD8 T cells in ankylosing spondylitis. V was clipped by 1 base and J by 7 bases, with 2 bases between them. CDR3 length equals 11 residues. Looked up from germline, CDR1 is LGHNA and CDR2 is YSLEER. Preparation of TCR beta libraries was done by quantitative 5'-RACE with molecular barcodes. TCRdb called the 5' RACE reads again in MiXCR, with one record for every CDR3 protein. The sample has some 220,000 distinct CDR3 sequences, around 6.6% seen once. General study points: Clones linked to disease were reported to show significant enrichment in matched ankylosing spondylitis synovial fluid. One TCR beta motif, made up of 7 or 8 highly homologous variants, appeared characteristic of ankylosing spondylitis blood. Past studies reported some motif variants in reactive arthritis synovial fluid and blood.

The sequenced sample consisted of blood, either unsorted or a sorted T cell fraction (not recorded which). The chain joins TRBV4-3 to TRBJ2-1, with D unresolved. This receptor was identified in a male donor with ankylosing spondylitis. In DNA form, the CDR3 reads TGCGCCAGCAGCCAAGGTAATGAGCAGTTCTTC. This gives the protein CASSQGNEQFF.